One TCR beta chain is described in this entry. Its antigen is as yet unknown. The data were obtained in a study of CD8+CD57+ T cells in acquired aplastic anemia. The study, taken as a whole, reports: Patients and controls had in common around 29 CD8+ CDR3 sequences.

The template for TCR beta VDJ and CDR3 sequence profiling was genomic DNA. TCRdb re-derived calls from the reads in MiXCR, one entry per CDR3 protein. This sample has 180,000 or so distinct CDR3 sequences, with less than 60% found just once. Patients who underwent sequencing had shown CD8+CD57+ cell expansion by flow cytometry. Among the patients, all had severe acquired aplastic anemia. When blood sampling took place, the patients had received no therapy. The CDR3 sequence is 14 residues long. Germline values: CDR1 SNHLY, CDR2 FYNNEI. V lost 4 bases, J lost 9 bases, and 9 bases stayed unmatched. The source material was sorted CD4+, CD8+, or CD8+CD57+ T cells (not recorded which) from PBMCs. This clonotype originated in a human donor with aplastic anemia. The chain carries TRBV2 and TRBJ2-7, with 10 bases identical to TRBD2. CDR3 nucleotide sequence: TGTGCCAGCAGTGTGTCTAGCGGGAGTACGATGCAGTACTTC. It is translated as CASSVSSGSTMQYF.